This TCR beta chain derives from a study of cytomegalovirus exposure and HLA in healthy donors. Here immunoSEQ multiplex PCR was the method, and the copy in TCRdb shows in-frame clones only, minus some. Here the sample spans about 82,000 clones, about 92% being singletons. Regarding this clone: Antigen unknown.

Study-wide results and caveats: As confirmed in vitro, three CMV-associated chains were specific for CMV antigens. The study flagged some 170 TCR beta chains as cytomegalovirus-associated.

Germline CDR1 SGHRS, CDR2 YFSETQ. This CDR3 region has 14 residues. V lost 4 bases and J 4 bases, leaving 14 bases between the germline ends. What was sequenced was PBMCs. J is TRBJ1-2 and V is TRBV5-1; no firm D call. The clonotype comes from a man aged 18-30 years in good health and CMV-seronegative. CDR3 nucleotides: TGCGCCAGCAGCGGATCCGGGGATACCTATGGCTACACCTTC. This gives the protein CASSGSGDTYGYTF.